This note documents a single T cell receptor beta chain sequence. The target antigen is unknown. Libraries were prepared by immunoSEQ multiplex PCR; TCRdb keeps only in-frame clonotypes and omits some of them. The data show around 160,000 clones, with around 91% seen just once and 4% to 6% held by the top ten. The data were obtained in a study of T cell responses to AZD1222 COVID-19 vaccine. Regarding the study as a whole: Repertoires were obtained only post-peak T cell response. Just a handful of people given AZD1222 tested seropositive at baseline. Nearly half of spike-specific TCRs reportedly go after variant regions that carry no mutations.

V lost 6 bases, J lost 5 bases, and 3 bases stayed unmatched. This CDR3 comprises 14 residues. CDR1 and CDR2 (germline): SGHAT, FQNNGV. The input for sequencing was peripheral blood, taken on day 0 of AZD1222 vaccination. The sequence came from an adult in good health. The J gene is TRBJ2-1, the V gene TRBV11-2; 11 bases line up with TRBD2. CDR3 sequence (DNA): TGTGCCAGCAGTACTAGCGGGGGTCACAATGAGCAGTTCTTC. Protein: CASSTSGGHNEQFF.